This is a list of T cell receptor beta chains from one sample in a study of T cells after yellow fever vaccination. MiXCR, applied by TCRdb to the 5' RACE reads, yields one record per CDR3 protein. The data hold 320,000 or so distinct CDR3 sequences, with roughly 8.4% observed a single time. The material sequenced was PBMCs, taken around 45 days after the first yellow fever vaccination. The receptors come from a young man who received the YFV17D yellow fever vaccine. CDR3s include the opening cysteine and the closing phenylalanine or tryptophan. The D gene is left open where the match is weak. Clone size is given for some rows only: seen once, a few or many times, or a class if the clone is expanded.

d_gene | abundance | j_gene | v_gene | CDR3nt | CDR3aa
. | few | TRBJ2-1 | TRBV27 | TGTGCCAGCAGTTTATCGGTCCAGGGGTGGTATGAGCAGTTCTTC | CASSLSVQGWYEQFF
. | many | TRBJ2-2 | TRBV5-1 | TGTGCCAGCAGCTTATTTACCGGGGAGCTGTTTTTT | CASSLFTGELFF
TRBD1 | . | TRBJ2-5 | TRBV5-1 | TGCGCCAGCAGACGGGGACAGCCCCAAGAGACCCAGTACTTC | CASRRGQPQETQYF
. | . | TRBJ2-5 | TRBV6-1 | TGTGCCAGCAAGGACAGTGGGTCGTGGGAGGAGACCCAGTACTTC | CASKDSGSWEETQYF
. | few | TRBJ1-2 | TRBV2 | TGTGCCAGCAGTGAACAGGGGAGGGGCTACACCTTC | CASSEQGRGYTF
TRBD2 | few | TRBJ2-3 | TRBV7-3 | TGTGCCAGCAGCCCTACGCTAGCGGGGGTAGGCACAGATACGCAGTATTTT | CASSPTLAGVGTDTQYF
. | few | TRBJ1-5 | TRBV10-3 | TGTGCCATCAGTGAGTCGAGGGGATATAGCAATCAGCCCCAGCATTTT | CAISESRGYSNQPQHF
TRBD2 | many | TRBJ2-1 | TRBV20-1 | TGCAGTGCCCAGCGGGAATACAATGAGCAGTTCTTC | CSAQREYNEQFF
. | few | TRBJ1-4 | TRBV20-1 | TGCAGTGCTAGAAAGGGGACATCTGACGAAAAACTGTTTTTT | CSARKGTSDEKLFF
TRBD1 | . | TRBJ1-1 | TRBV9 | TGTGCCAGCAGCGGCCGGGACAGGGCGAACACTGAAGCTTTCTTT | CASSGRDRANTEAFF
. | many | TRBJ2-1 | TRBV6-1 | TGTGCCAGCAAGGCGGGGACAGTGGGGAATGAGCAGTTCTTC | CASKAGTVGNEQFF
. | few | TRBJ1-6 | TRBV12-3/TRBV12-4 | TGTGCCAGCACCCAGGGACATCGGGACAATTCACCCCTCCACTTT | CASTQGHRDNSPLHF
. | . | TRBJ2-3 | TRBV24-1 | TGTGCCACCAGTGATTGGACGGCTAGCACAGATACGCAGTATTTT | CATSDWTASTDTQYF
. | . | TRBJ2-5 | TRBV10-2 | TGCGTCAAGGGGGGGGGGGTAGAGACCCAGTACTTC | CVKGGGVETQYF
. | . | TRBJ2-2 | TRBV9 | TGTGCCAGCAGCGCCCCGAGGGTACAGGGATATACCGGGGAGCTGTTTTTT | CASSAPRVQGYTGELFF
. | . | TRBJ1-1 | TRBV6-5 | TGTGCCAGCAGTTACTCAGCCGTGAACACTGAAGCTTTCTTT | CASSYSAVNTEAFF
TRBD2 | many | TRBJ2-7 | TRBV7-2 | TGTGCCAGCAGCCAACTAGCGGGCTCCTACGAGCAGTACTTC | CASSQLAGSYEQYF
. | . | TRBJ2-5 | TRBV7-2 | TGTGCCAGCAGCTCCGGGGCGTCGGAGACCCAGTACTTC | CASSSGASETQYF
. | many | TRBJ1-1 | TRBV7-7 | TGTGCTAGCAGCTTAGACAGTTACGCTGAAGCTTTCTTT | CASSLDSYAEAFF
. | many | TRBJ2-2 | TRBV9 | TGTGCCAGCAGCGTAGGACCTAGCGGGGAGCTGTTTTTT | CASSVGPSGELFF
. | few | TRBJ2-1 | TRBV6-2/TRBV6-3 | TGTGCCAGCAACAACAAGGGGGGGCCTCACAACAATGAGCAGTTCTTC | CASNNKGGPHNNEQFF
. | once | TRBJ2-3 | TRBV5-1 | TGCGCCAGCAGCTTGGTAGGGATCACAGATACGCTGTATTTT | CASSLVGITDTLYF
TRBD1 | few | TRBJ1-3 | TRBV7-8 | TGTGCCAGCAGCTTAATGCAGGGGGCTTCTGGAAACACCATATATTTT | CASSLMQGASGNTIYF
. | . | TRBJ1-1 | TRBV6-2/TRBV6-3 | TGTGCCAGCAGTTACGGGTCCGGGTCGGCGAACACTGAAGCTTTCTTT | CASSYGSGSANTEAFF
TRBD2 | . | TRBJ2-7 | TRBV6-5 | TGTGCCAGCAGTTACTACTCTAGCGGGGCCCCCTACGAGCAGTACTTC | CASSYYSSGAPYEQYF
. | many | TRBJ1-1 | TRBV12-3/TRBV12-4 | TGTGCCAGCAGTCCCCTTAAACAGGGTGAAGCTTTCTTT | CASSPLKQGEAFF
TRBD1 | . | TRBJ2-7 | TRBV5-5 | TGTGCCAGCAGCAGTAACACAGGGGCCTACGAGCAGTACTTC | CASSSNTGAYEQYF
TRBD2 | few | TRBJ2-5 | TRBV20-1 | TGCAGGGCCGGGACTAGCGACGAGACCCAGTACTTC | CRAGTSDETQYF
. | few | TRBJ1-3 | TRBV15 | TGTGCCACCAGCATACAGGGCTCTGGAAACACCATATATTTT | CATSIQGSGNTIYF
. | . | TRBJ1-2 | TRBV7-2 | TGTGCCAGCAGCTCTGGGTTGGGGACTAACTATGGCTACACCTTC | CASSSGLGTNYGYTF
. | . | TRBJ2-1 | TRBV4-1 | TGCGCCAGCAGCCAAGATGGCAGGGGGGGTTCCCATGAGCAGTTCTTC | CASSQDGRGGSHEQFF